This is a list of T cell receptor beta chains from one sample in a study of CXCR3-negative and CXCR3-positive naive CD8 T cells. TCRdb derives one entry per CDR3 protein from the 5' RACE reads, leaving out DNA. Recorded for this sample: approximately 47,000 distinct CDR3 sequences. The sequencing input was naive CXCR3- CD8+ T cells from blood. These receptors all come from a human donor in good health. Some clones in this sample may be carry-over from other donors' samples. Both conserved end residues are part of each CDR3. Where a row states a size, it is once, few, many or the class of an expanded clone; other rows omit it.

>TRBJ2-1|TRBV12-3/TRBV12-4|.
CAFGVSYNEQFF
>TRBJ2-2|TRBV5-1|.
CASSFLAENTGELFF
>TRBJ1-5|TRBV20-1|.
CSARVFRGSQPQHF
>TRBJ2-7|TRBV25-1|.
CASSEDSGVYEQYF
>TRBJ2-5|TRBV7-8|.
CASSLVVLAGGLQETQYF
>TRBJ1-1|TRBV6-2/TRBV6-3|.
CASSYQGLTEPFF
>TRBJ2-1|TRBV19|.
CASRSKEGTPYNEQFF
>TRBJ1-1|TRBV7-9|.
CASSPPANAEAFF
>TRBJ1-1|TRBV20-1|.
CSARGLLDEVNTEAFF
>TRBJ2-1|TRBV6-2/TRBV6-3|.
CASSYSGGTLNEQFF
>TRBJ2-2|TRBV5-5|.
CASSFRETDTGELFF
>TRBJ2-1|TRBV24-1|.
CATSDLVYNEQFF
>TRBJ2-7|TRBV29-1|.
CSVGGSGAYEQYF
>TRBJ2-7|TRBV29-1|.
CSVEGGANEQYF
>TRBJ2-7|TRBV6-5|.
CASSPGTGLVHEQYF
>TRBJ2-3|TRBV12-3/TRBV12-4|.
CASSFGGIDTQYF
>TRBJ1-1|TRBV4-3|.
CASSQDLNQEAFF
>TRBJ2-7|TRBV9|.
CASSVGGFPYEQYF
>TRBJ2-2|TRBV12-3/TRBV12-4|.
CASTADRANTGELFF
>TRBJ2-2|TRBV29-1|.
CSVGTSNTGELFF
>TRBJ2-1|TRBV29-1|.
CSVEDDTFGLAGYNEQFF
>TRBJ2-7|TRBV7-9|.
CASSGRGPRDEQYF
>TRBJ2-3|TRBV4-3|.
CASSHILLAGGTDTQYF
>TRBJ2-1|TRBV19|.
CASSRGIPSSYNEQFF
>TRBJ2-7|TRBV27|.
CASSFGQGSSYEQYF
>TRBJ2-2|TRBV15|.
CATSRLTGELFF
>TRBJ2-5|TRBV20-1|.
CSARDPGLAQETQYF
>TRBJ2-2|TRBV6-5|.
CASSYDVGTTGELFF
>TRBJ1-2|TRBV3-1|.
CASRRDGGDYGYTF
>TRBJ2-1|TRBV20-1|.
CSAREYNEQFF
>TRBJ2-5|TRBV2|.
CASTRPGLAGGETQYF
>TRBJ2-7|TRBV18|.
CASSPRGAPDEQYF
>TRBJ2-1|TRBV12-3/TRBV12-4|.
CASSLPGGPGDEQFF
>TRBJ2-3|TRBV6-5|.
CASSHRGGGPDRGTQYF
>TRBJ1-2|TRBV29-1|.
CSVDPAAEYYGYTF
>TRBJ2-5|TRBV21-1|.
CASSTVDRQETQYF
>TRBJ2-3|TRBV7-9|.
CASSRPGGPSTDTQYF
>TRBJ1-4|TRBV15|.
CATRDGGGGLFF
>TRBJ2-7|TRBV27|.
CASTLAGGNHEQYF
>TRBJ2-1|TRBV6-6|.
CASSPLSSISNEGQFF
>TRBJ2-5|TRBV6-6|.
CASSLRGQETQYF
>TRBJ2-5|TRBV27|.
CASSLSWTSAQGETQYF
>TRBJ2-7|TRBV7-6|medium-sized
CASSSETYEQYF
>TRBJ2-1|TRBV12-3/TRBV12-4|.
CASRPFGGHEQFF
>TRBJ2-1|TRBV20-1|.
CSARGDGGSTYNEQFF
>TRBJ2-1|TRBV13|.
CASSPTGAPLPNEQFF
>TRBJ2-7|TRBV25-1|.
CASSESDRGLTSSYEQYF
>TRBJ1-1|TRBV29-1|.
CSVEDEAKGAFF
>TRBJ2-7|TRBV29-1|.
CSVLTGYGYEQYF
>TRBJ2-7|TRBV7-6|.
CASSLPPTGGFPYEQYF
>TRBJ1-1|TRBV6-1|.
CASSEIEGGILGTEAFF
>TRBJ2-1|TRBV6-6|.
CASSLWGLGSSYNEQFF
>TRBJ2-3|TRBV7-8|.
CASSQGADTQYF
>TRBJ2-4|TRBV28|.
CASSPDGSRAKNIQYF
>TRBJ1-6|TRBV20-1|.
CSARSTGVENSPLHF